The 5 T cell receptor beta chains below all came from one sample that was sequenced in a study of Graves' ophthalmopathy and Graves' hyperthyroidism. Transcripts of RNA were the source for amplifying TCR beta CDR3 regions. Following a first-round RT-PCR that used HTBI primers, a second-round multiplex PCR was carried out. TCRdb re-analysed the multiplex PCR reads in MiXCR, keeping a single row per CDR3 protein. Among 500,000 to 700,000 distinct CDR3 sequences listed, 39% were seen once. The sequencing input was peripheral blood or thyroid tissue (not recorded which). These receptor sequences come from an adult man with Graves' hyperthyroidism.

This clonotype was found many times. The chain combines TRBV20-1 with TRBJ1-5; 8 bases fit TRBD1. In germline, CDR1 is DFQATT, CDR2 SNEGSKA (reference sequence). Trimming took 0 bases from V and 0 from J; bases not matched to a gene: 7. This CDR3 has 17 residues. The CDR3 sequence: CSAREDRVPYSNQPQHF. CDR3 coding DNA: TGCAGTGCTAGAGAGGACAGGGTCCCTTATAGCAATCAGCCCCAGCATTTT.

CDR3 sequence (DNA): TGTGCCAGCAGCACCCCGGACAGGGGGGCCAAAAACATTCAGTACTTC. Protein product: CASSTPDRGAKNIQYF. This chain links TRBV5-6 with TRBJ2-7; 10 bases line up with TRBD1. The DNA end is a closer match to TRBJ2-4, so the J assignment may be wrong. This CDR3 has 16 residues. Germline V gene data show CDR1 as SGHDT and CDR2 as YYEEEE.

This sequence joins TRBV9 and TRBJ2-7; possibly TRBD2 for D (6 bases). The tail of the sequence fits TRBJ2-1 better, so the J call may be wrong. This CDR3 is 16 amino acids long. Germline loops: CDR1 SGDLS, CDR2 YYNGEE. The CDR3 region has the DNA TGTGCCAGCAGCCCCACCTGGAGGGCCGTCTACAATGAGCAGTTCTTC. It translates to CASSPTWRAVYNEQFF.

This clonotype has ten or more counts. V usage is TRBV7-2 and J usage is TRBJ1-5; no clear D. CDR3 length: 13 amino acids. CDR1 is SGHTA and CDR2 is FQGNSA in the germline V gene. Between the trimmed V and J ends, which lost 5 bases and 0 bases, there was a span of 5 bases. Here the CDR3 DNA reads TGTGCCAGCAGCAGAATTAGCAATCAGCCCCAGCATTTT. This translates into CASSRISNQPQHF.

This clonotype has a handful of counts. This chain links TRBV20-1 with TRBJ1-1; no firm D call. CDR1 and CDR2 from the germline V gene are DFQATT and SNEGSKA (reference sequence). The V and J ends lost 1 base and 2 bases respectively, with 8 bases between them. This CDR3 has 13 amino acids. In DNA, the CDR3 is TGCAGTGCTAGAGGAGGGAGCAACACTGAAGCTTTCTTT. Encoded protein: CSARGGSNTEAFF.